The 15 T cell receptor beta chains presented below share a single source sample, sequenced in a study of cytomegalovirus exposure and HLA in healthy donors. The data were produced by immunoSEQ multiplex PCR, yet TCRdb's version contains in-frame clones alone and is incomplete. The sample has some 68,000 clones, 85% to 95% seen once. Sequencing input: PBMCs. Every receptor here comes from a man younger than 35 in good health and CMV-seropositive.

The chain combines TRBV10-3 with TRBJ2-5; TRBD1 aligns across 9 bases. V gave up 4 bases and J gave up 5 bases; unmatched junction bases: 8. CDR1 ENHRY and CDR2 SYGVKD come from the germline V gene. The CDR3 totals 15 residues. The DNA of the CDR3 is TGTGCCATCAGTGTGGTGACAGGGGGTAGGGAGACCCAGTACTTC. This translates into CAISVVTGGRETQYF.

The genes are TRBV5-6 and TRBJ2-2, with TRBD1 identical over 8 bases. The V gene end was trimmed by 4 bases and the J gene end by 6 bases; junction bases not matched to a gene: 8. This CDR3 comprises 15 residues. Germline V CDR1 and CDR2: SGHDT, YYEEEE. CDR3 sequence: CASSGRTGLPGELFF. CDR3 in DNA: TGTGCCAGCAGCGGGCGGACAGGGTTGCCCGGGGAGCTGTTTTTT.

The chain combines TRBV6-5 with TRBJ2-1; TRBD1 aligns across 10 bases. V was clipped by 9 bases and J by 2 bases; unmatched bases: 4. Germline-derived CDR1 and CDR2 are MNHEY and SVGAGI. The CDR3 runs 14 residues. CDR3 coding DNA: TGTGCCAGTGCCGGACAGGGGGCCTACAATGAGCAGTTCTTC. Translating gives CASAGQGAYNEQFF.

The rearrangement uses TRBV7-9 and TRBJ2-3; D might be TRBD2 (6 bases). Germline V gene data show CDR1 as SEHNR and CDR2 as FQNEAQ (reference sequence). V lost 8 bases, J lost 0 bases, and 9 bases lay in between. The CDR3 runs to 13 residues. The CDR3 region has the DNA TGTGCCAGCCTCGGGGGTAGCACAGATACGCAGTATTTT. Translation gives CASLGGSTDTQYF.

This chain joins TRBV30 and TRBJ1-5; TRBD1 might be the D (5 bases). Trimming shortened V by 5 bases and J by 7 bases, and 12 bases separated the two germline ends. The CDR3 length is 12 residues. Germline CDR1 is GTSNPN and CDR2 is SVGIG (reference sequence). The CDR3 sequence is CAWATRTQPQHF. CDR3 DNA sequence: TGTGCCTGGGCCACCCGGACACAGCCCCAGCATTTT. Together with reference TRBV30 and TRBJ1-5, the CDR3 gives the full variable domain: SQTIHQWPATLVQPVGSPLSLECTVEGTSNPNLYWYRQAAGRGLQLLFYSVGIGQISSEVPQNLSASRPQDRQFILSSKKLLLSDSGFYLCAWATRTQPQHFGDGTRLSIL.

This chain links TRBV28 with TRBJ2-7, with 11 positions matching TRBD2. The V gene's germline CDR1 is MDHEN and CDR2 SYDVKM. V gave up 3 bases and J gave up 6 bases; unmatched junction bases: 7. The CDR3 is 15 residues long. CDR3 protein: CASSFNSGRATEQYF. CDR3 bases: TGTGCCAGCAGTTTTAATAGCGGGAGGGCTACCGAGCAGTACTTC.

The chain couples TRBV4-1 to TRBJ2-7; 10 bases are a match to TRBD2. Trimming took 3 bases from V and 7 from J; bases not matched to a gene: 3. The CDR3 has 13 residues. Germline V gene data show CDR1 as MGHRA and CDR2 as YSYEKL. The CDR3 DNA reads TGCGCCAGCAGCCACCTTAGCGGGAGGGAGCAGTACTTC. Encoded protein: CASSHLSGREQYF.

This clone was detected only once. The rearrangement links TRBV4-2 to TRBJ2-2; TRBD2 might be the D (6 bases). Germline assignment: CDR1 LGHNA and CDR2 YNFKEQ. V lost 0 bases to trimming and J lost 4 bases, with 15 bases between them. The CDR3 consists of 17 residues. CDR3 region: CASSQEGLRLVTGELFF. The DNA for the CDR3 is TGTGCCAGCAGCCAAGAAGGGCTAAGACTAGTCACCGGGGAGCTGTTTTTT.

This clone is a singleton in its sample. The CDR3 reads CASSSGGARQPQHF. In DNA form, the CDR3 reads TGTGCCAGCAGCTCAGGGGGCGCGAGGCAGCCCCAGCATTTT. This rearrangement joins TRBV5-6 to TRBJ1-5; 8 positions match TRBD1. After removal of 3 bases from V and 7 bases from J, the junction contained 6 bases not matched to a gene. Germline assignment: CDR1 SGHDT and CDR2 YYEEEE. The CDR3 runs to 14 residues.

This rearrangement joins TRBV28 to TRBJ1-1, with no clear D. The CDR3 has 12 residues. From germline, CDR1 is MDHEN and CDR2 SYDVKM. Trimming pared 3 bases from V and 5 bases from J, leaving 7 bases between. The CDR3 region has the DNA TGTGCCAGCAGTTTGAGCGGAACTGAAGCTTTCTTT. Protein sequence: CASSLSGTEAFF.

The chain has TRBV5-1 and TRBJ2-7; 8 bases fit TRBD1. This CDR3 has 14 amino acids. V was clipped by 4 bases and J by 4 bases; unmatched bases: 7. Per the germline V gene, CDR1 is SGHRS and CDR2 is YFSETQ. The CDR3 here is CASSLTGGGYEQYF. As DNA, the CDR3 is TGCGCCAGCAGCCTTACAGGGGGAGGTTACGAGCAGTACTTC.

In this sample, this clone turned up once. This rearrangement joins TRBV5-1 to TRBJ2-7, with D possibly matching TRBD2 (5 bases). V lost 7 bases and J 2 bases, leaving 13 bases between the germline ends. This CDR3 has 13 residues. Per germline, CDR1 SGHRS and CDR2 YFSETQ. CDR3 region: CASYAEGTYEQYF. The CDR3 nucleotides read TGCGCCAGCTATGCCGAGGGTACCTACGAGCAGTACTTC.

The V gene is TRBV11-2, the J gene TRBJ2-1, with 10 bases fitting TRBD2. CDR3 size: 16 residues. J gave up 8 bases and V 1 base, and 8 bases lay outside the gene matches. From germline, CDR1 is SGHAT and CDR2 FQNNGV. In DNA form, the CDR3 reads TGTGCCAGCAGCTTAGTTTGGTCTAGCGGGAGAGATGAGCAGTTCTTC. Its protein is CASSLVWSSGRDEQFF.

Here the CDR3 reads CASSVGQNPSYEQYF. CDR3 bases: TGTGCCAGCAGCGTAGGGCAGAACCCCTCCTACGAGCAGTACTTC. This rearrangement joins TRBV9 to TRBJ2-7, with unresolved D. The germline CDR1 and CDR2 sequences are SGDLS and YYNGEE. Trimming took off 0 bases at V and 0 bases at J, with 10 bases between the two ends. This CDR3 is built from 15 residues.

This clone was observed a few times. The V call is TRBV28, the J call TRBJ2-1; possibly TRBD2 for D (6 bases). The CDR3 extends over 17 amino acids. Trimming took 6 bases from V and 1 from J, leaving 19 bases between them. The germline gives CDR1 MDHEN, CDR2 SYDVKM. The CDR3 DNA follows: TGTGCCAGCAGCACTTTTTTGTTAGCGGATTCCTACAATGAGCAGTTCTTC. Translating it yields CASSTFLLADSYNEQFF.